The 11 T cell receptor beta chains in this list originate from one sample, sequenced in a study of Ad26.COV2.S vaccination and SARS-CoV-2 variants. The method was immunoSEQ multiplex PCR; TCRdb's version includes in-frame clones alone and lacks a portion of them. The profile covers about 280,000 clones, with roughly 86% appearing a single time and approximately 3.3% taken by the ten largest. Stated treatment: roughly 20 received Ad26.COV2.S at low or high dose, single or two shots; about 5 received placebo; per-sample allocation not given. Sampling was done on day 63 after the first vaccine or placebo injection. The source was peripheral blood, collected in a trial of Ad26.COV2.S vaccine versus placebo. The source is a person aged 18-60 years who received the Ad26.COV2.S COVID-19 vaccine or a placebo.

This chain links TRBV9 with TRBJ1-4; 7 bases agree with TRBD1. CDR1 and CDR2 from the germline V gene are SGDLS and YYNGEE. CDR3 length: 13 residues. The trim removed 4 bases at V and 8 bases at J, leaving 5 bases unmatched. For the CDR3, the DNA is TGTGCCAGCAGCCCGACAGGGAGGGAAAAACTGTTTTTT. Protein product: CASSPTGREKLFF.

The chain couples TRBV19 to TRBJ1-1; 9 positions match TRBD1. The CDR3 is made up of 15 amino acids. Looked up from germline, CDR1 is LNHDA and CDR2 is SQIVND (reference sequence). The J segment lost 1 base and the V segment lost 7 bases, leaving 7 bases of the junction unmatched. CDR3: CASTLRDRENTEAFF. The CDR3 DNA sequence: TGTGCCAGTACCCTCCGGGACAGGGAGAACACTGAAGCTTTCTTT.

For the CDR3, the DNA is TGTGCCAGCAGCTTGTTCCTAGCGGGAGCCACAGATACGCAGTATTTT. As protein: CASSLFLAGATDTQYF. The gene calls are TRBV5-4 and TRBJ2-3; 10 bases match TRBD2. CDR3 length: 16 residues. J lost 2 bases, V lost 1 base, and 4 bases had no gene match. The germline V gene has CDR1 SGHNT and CDR2 YYREEE (reference sequence).

J is TRBJ1-1 and V is TRBV7-9; D gene uncertain. Trimming cost V 4 bases and J 0 bases, with 12 bases left between them. CDR1 SEHNR and CDR2 FQNEAQ come from the germline V gene (reference sequence). The CDR3 is 15 amino acids. Written as DNA, the CDR3 is TGTGCCAGCAGCTACGGGCCTACACTGAACACTGAAGCTTTCTTT. Its protein is CASSYGPTLNTEAFF.

V and J are TRBV27 and TRBJ2-4; D perhaps matches TRBD2 (6 bases). The CDR3 extends over 12 amino acids. Germline CDR1 is MNHEY and CDR2 is SMNVEV (reference sequence). Trimming left V 6 bases short and J 9 bases short, with 12 bases between. The CDR3 region is CASSRESGIQYF. In DNA, the CDR3 is TGTGCCAGCAGCCGGGAGTCGGGCATTCAGTACTTC.

The genes are TRBV4-1 and TRBJ2-1; D is possibly TRBD2 (7 bases). Germline assignment: CDR1 MGHRA and CDR2 YSYEKL. Trimming left V 1 base short and J 13 bases short, with 14 bases between. CDR3 size: 13 residues. CDR3 sequence (DNA): TGCGCCAGCAGCCAAGGGGGGGGACAACCACAGTTCTTC. Encoded protein: CASSQGGGQPQFF.

The chain joins TRBV29-1 to TRBJ2-1, with TRBD1 as a possible D gene (5 bases). Germline lookup yields CDR1 SQVTM and CDR2 ANQGSEA. The CDR3 sequence is 15 residues long. Trimming took 1 base from V and 7 from J, leaving 17 bases between them. CDR3 in amino acids: CSVEGRAPGGNEQFF. Written as DNA, the CDR3 is TGCAGCGTTGAAGGCAGGGCCCCCGGCGGAAATGAGCAGTTCTTC.

V usage is TRBV5-1 and J usage is TRBJ2-3, with 7 bases identical to TRBD2. The length of the CDR3 is 15 residues. V was clipped by 2 bases and J by 4 bases; unmatched bases: 7. Germline V gene data show CDR1 as SGHRS and CDR2 as YFSETQ. CDR3 amino acids: CASSFGGSHADTQYF. CDR3 bases: TGCGCCAGCAGCTTCGGCGGGAGCCATGCAGATACGCAGTATTTT.

The rearrangement links TRBV21-1 to TRBJ2-4; TRBD1, as called in the table, went unchecked against the DNA. TRBV21-1 is an annotated pseudogene. This CDR3 contains 17 residues. The CDR3 spells CASSIPGQCKPKNIQYF. The CDR3 nucleotides are TGTGCCAGCAGCATTCCGGGACAATGCAAACCCAAAAACATTCAGTACTTC.

This chain links TRBV6-5 with TRBJ2-3, with D perhaps TRBD1 (5 bases). V dropped 4 bases and J dropped 3 bases, with 17 bases sitting between them. The germline V gene encodes CDR1 MNHEY and CDR2 SVGAGI. The CDR3 loop spans 16 amino acids. The CDR3 loop is CASSSQHLRVTDTQYF. In DNA form, the CDR3 reads TGTGCCAGCAGTTCCCAACACCTCAGGGTTACAGATACGCAGTATTTT.

The chain joins TRBV7-8 to TRBJ1-2; D remains ambiguous. Germline values: CDR1 SGHVS, CDR2 FQNEAQ. The CDR3 consists of 13 residues. Trimming removed 0 bases at V and 2 bases at J, with 4 bases between. CDR3 sequence: CASSLALNYGYTF. In DNA, the CDR3 is TGTGCCAGCAGCTTAGCACTAAACTATGGCTACACCTTC.